The TCR beta chain under discussion was sequenced for a study of T cell responses to AZD1222 COVID-19 vaccine (TCRdb year 2021). Context from the whole study: Because spike-specific TCR depth and breadth did not differ between the two schedules, AZD1222 recipients who got a second dose at roughly 4 weeks were pooled with those who got a second dose at roughly 12 weeks. Trial participants were enrolled by age into subgroups of 18-55, 56-69 and 70-plus years, and roughly 150, 30 and 60 TCR-sequenced participants, respectively, were included in these subgroups. A total of roughly 240 trial participants underwent TCR sequencing, of whom around 200 received two doses of AZD1222 and some 25 received two doses of the MenACWY control vaccine.

CDR1 and CDR2, looked up from the germline V gene, are MNHEY and SVGAGI. V and J are trimmed by 4 bases and 2 bases, and the gene matches miss 6 bases of the junction. Inclusive of the bounding cysteine and phenylalanine, the CDR3 is 15 residues long. This entry keeps only the CDR3 DNA: 45 bases, framed from base 1. The CDR3 regions of human TCRbeta chains were analyzed by immunosequencing. On the study's bioinformatics: TCRs in the repertoires were matched against a reference library of SARS-CoV-2-specific TCRs that had been generated with the MIRA antigen-specificity platform. Breadth was defined as the fraction of unique TCRs that were SARS-CoV-2-associated, and depth was defined as the fraction of total T cells that were SARS-CoV-2-associated. Using the MIRA data, every spike-specific TCR was mapped to the spike region that the TCR reacted to and assigned to either a CD4 or a CD8 class. Log10-transformed breadth and depth values were compared by one-way ANOVA with Sidak's multiple comparisons tests. Entries here come from immuneACCESS through TCRdb and include only in-frame sequences with V and J called. Some clones fail to appear in such tables; in the studies checked, an unresolved V gene covers under half of the shortfall, and the cause of the remainder is unknown. V and J calls and clone size are as listed in that table; D and trimming were resolved from the DNA. The sample includes about 180,000 clones, with about 86% observed a single time. Of the sample, about 8% falls within the top ten clones.

What the authors observed across the whole study: Conclusions about previously exposed vaccinees are limited, since just six AZD1222 recipients were seropositive for SARS-CoV-2 at baseline. No day 14 peak-response samples were available, so repertoires were characterized only after the peak T cell response. Participants were mostly white British and included more females than males, and it was suggested by the authors that clonal diversity may have been underestimated. The whole spike protein was spanned by vaccine-associated CD4 TCRs, and dominant responses were seen in regions 160-218 and 743-854. Reportedly, almost half of the unique spike-specific TCRs recognized epitopes lying outside the regions that are mutated in the B.1.351 and B.1.1.7 variants. The 56-69-year group was small, and its depth increase did not reach significance, likely because of low power. A significant rise in spike-specific TCR breadth and depth was observed after two AZD1222 doses relative to day 0 and relative to MenACWY recipients.

Interpreted using the paper, the time point label stands for: baseline before first vaccination. Samples from vaccinated people were obtained from the UK trials COV001 and COV002, which included a single-blind randomized controlled phase 2/3 trial of AZD1222 (ChAdOx1 nCoV-19) in healthy adults. For TCRbeta chain sequencing, PBMC samples were collected from trial participants at day 0 and at day 28 after the second dose. On this clone itself: The antigen it recognizes is unknown. There are no base qualities to consult, and no much larger clone falls within one base.

The sequencing here drew on peripheral blood, taken on day 0 of AZD1222 vaccination. The receptor comes from an adult in good health. The chain was built from TRBV6-5 and TRBJ2-3; 7 central bases correspond to TRBD1. CDR3 loop: CASSFTGAVTDTQYF. The DNA sequence reads TGTGCCAGCAGTTTCACAGGGGCCGTCACAGATACGCAGTATTTT.